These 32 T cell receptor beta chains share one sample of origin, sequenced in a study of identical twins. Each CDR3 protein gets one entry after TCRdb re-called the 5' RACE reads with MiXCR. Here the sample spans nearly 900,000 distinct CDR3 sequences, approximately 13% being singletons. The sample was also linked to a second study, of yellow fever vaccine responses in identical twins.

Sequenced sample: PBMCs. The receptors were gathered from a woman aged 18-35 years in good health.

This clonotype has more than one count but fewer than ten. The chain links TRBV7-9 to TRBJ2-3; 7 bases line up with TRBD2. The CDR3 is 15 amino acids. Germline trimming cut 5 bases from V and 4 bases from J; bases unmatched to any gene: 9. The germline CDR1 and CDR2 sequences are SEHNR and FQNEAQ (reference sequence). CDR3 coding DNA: TGTGCCAGCAGCCCAGGTCTAGCGGTAGCAGATACGCAGTATTTT. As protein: CASSPGLAVADTQYF. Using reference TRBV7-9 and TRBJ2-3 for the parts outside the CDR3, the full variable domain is DTGVSQNPRHKITKRGQNVTFRCDPISEHNRLYWYRQTLGQGPEFLTYFQNEAQLEKSRLLSDRFSAERPKGSFSTLEIQRTEQGDSAMYLCASSPGLAVADTQYFGPGTRLTVL.

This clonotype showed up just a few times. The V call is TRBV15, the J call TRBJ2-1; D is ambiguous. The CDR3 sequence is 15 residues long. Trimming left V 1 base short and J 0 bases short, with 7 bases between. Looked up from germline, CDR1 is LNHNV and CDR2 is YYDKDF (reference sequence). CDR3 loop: CATSRAGFSYNEQFF. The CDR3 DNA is TGTGCCACCAGCAGAGCGGGCTTCTCCTACAATGAGCAGTTCTTC.

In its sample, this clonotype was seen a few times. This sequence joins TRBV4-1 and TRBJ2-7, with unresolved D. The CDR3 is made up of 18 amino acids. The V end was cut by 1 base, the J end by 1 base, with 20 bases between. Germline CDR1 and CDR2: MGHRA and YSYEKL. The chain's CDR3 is CASSQGSLVGGRSYEQYF. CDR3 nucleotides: TGCGCCAGCAGCCAAGGGAGTTTAGTGGGCGGTCGGTCCTACGAGCAGTACTTC.

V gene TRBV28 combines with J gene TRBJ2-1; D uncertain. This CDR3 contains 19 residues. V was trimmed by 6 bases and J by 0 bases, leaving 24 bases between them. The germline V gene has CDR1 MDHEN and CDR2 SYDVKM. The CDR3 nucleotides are TGTGCCAGCAGCGCCGCTTCTTCCACCGACTTGAGCTCCTACAATGAGCAGTTCTTC. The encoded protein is CASSAASSTDLSSYNEQFF.

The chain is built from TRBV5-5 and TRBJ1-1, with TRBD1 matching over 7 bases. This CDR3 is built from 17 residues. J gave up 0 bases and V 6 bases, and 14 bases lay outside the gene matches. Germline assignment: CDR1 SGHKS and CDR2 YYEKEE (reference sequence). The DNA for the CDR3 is TGTGCCAGCATGAACGATGGACAGGTTCGCATGAACACTGAAGCTTTCTTT. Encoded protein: CASMNDGQVRMNTEAFF.

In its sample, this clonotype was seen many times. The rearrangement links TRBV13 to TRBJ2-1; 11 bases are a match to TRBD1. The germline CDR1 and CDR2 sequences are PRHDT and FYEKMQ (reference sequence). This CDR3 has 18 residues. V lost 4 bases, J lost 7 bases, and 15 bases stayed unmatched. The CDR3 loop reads CASSSEGGQGGTVNEQFF. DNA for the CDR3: TGTGCCAGCAGCTCAGAGGGGGGACAGGGGGGTACAGTGAATGAGCAGTTCTTC.

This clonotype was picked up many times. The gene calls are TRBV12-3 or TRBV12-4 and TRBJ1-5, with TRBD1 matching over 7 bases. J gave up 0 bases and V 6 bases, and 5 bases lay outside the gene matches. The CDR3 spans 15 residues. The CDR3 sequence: CASRPTGISNQPQHF. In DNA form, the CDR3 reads TGTGCCAGCAGGCCGACAGGGATTAGCAATCAGCCCCAGCATTTT.

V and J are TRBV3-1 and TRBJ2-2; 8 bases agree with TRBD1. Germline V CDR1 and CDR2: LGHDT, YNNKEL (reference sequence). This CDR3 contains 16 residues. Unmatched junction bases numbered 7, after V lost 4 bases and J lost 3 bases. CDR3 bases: TGTGCCAGCAGCCCGACAGGGGTTGGGTACACCGGGGAGCTGTTTTTT. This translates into CASSPTGVGYTGELFF.

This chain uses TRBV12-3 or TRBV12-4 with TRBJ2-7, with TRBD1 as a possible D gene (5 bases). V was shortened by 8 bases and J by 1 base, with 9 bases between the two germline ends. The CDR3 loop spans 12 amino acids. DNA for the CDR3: TGTGCCAGCGTCGACAGTTCCTACGAGCAGTACTTC. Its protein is CASVDSSYEQYF.

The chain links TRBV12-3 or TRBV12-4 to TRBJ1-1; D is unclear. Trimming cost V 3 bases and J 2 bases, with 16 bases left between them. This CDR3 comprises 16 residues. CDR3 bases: TGTGCCAGCAGTTTTGGTTGGGCAGCAAGTAACACTGAAGCTTTCTTT. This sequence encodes CASSFGWAASNTEAFF.

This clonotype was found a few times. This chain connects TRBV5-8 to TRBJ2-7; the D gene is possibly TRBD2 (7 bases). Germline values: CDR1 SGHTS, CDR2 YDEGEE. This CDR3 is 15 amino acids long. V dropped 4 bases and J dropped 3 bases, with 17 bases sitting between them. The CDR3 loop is CASSGEGGLFYEQYV. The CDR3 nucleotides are TGTGCCAGCAGCGGCGAGGGGGGGCTTTTCTACGAGCAGTACGTC.

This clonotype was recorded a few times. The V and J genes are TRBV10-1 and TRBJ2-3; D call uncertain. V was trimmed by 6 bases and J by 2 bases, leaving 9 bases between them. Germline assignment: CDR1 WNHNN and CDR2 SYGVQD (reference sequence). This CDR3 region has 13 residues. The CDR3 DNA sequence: TGCGCCAGCAGCCCCCGGGTCACAGATACGCAGTATTTT. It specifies CASSPRVTDTQYF.

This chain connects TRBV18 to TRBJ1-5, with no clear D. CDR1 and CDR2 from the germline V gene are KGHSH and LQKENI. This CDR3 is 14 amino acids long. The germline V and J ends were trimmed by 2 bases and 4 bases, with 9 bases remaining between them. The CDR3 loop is CASSPKMENQPQHF. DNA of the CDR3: TGTGCCAGCTCACCAAAAATGGAGAATCAGCCCCAGCATTTT.

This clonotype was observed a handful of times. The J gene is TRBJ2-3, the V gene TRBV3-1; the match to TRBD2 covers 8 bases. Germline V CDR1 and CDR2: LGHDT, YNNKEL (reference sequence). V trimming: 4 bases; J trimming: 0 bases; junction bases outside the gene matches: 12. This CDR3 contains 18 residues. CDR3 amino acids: CASSPSGGHHISTDTQYF. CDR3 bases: TGTGCCAGCAGCCCCTCGGGGGGGCACCACATTAGCACAGATACGCAGTATTTT.

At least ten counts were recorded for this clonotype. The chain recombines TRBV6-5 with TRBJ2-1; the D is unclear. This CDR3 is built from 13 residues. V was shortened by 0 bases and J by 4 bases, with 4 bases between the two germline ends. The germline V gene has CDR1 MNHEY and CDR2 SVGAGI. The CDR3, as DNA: TGTGCCAGCAGTTACTCTGGGTACAATGAGCAGTTCTTC. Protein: CASSYSGYNEQFF.

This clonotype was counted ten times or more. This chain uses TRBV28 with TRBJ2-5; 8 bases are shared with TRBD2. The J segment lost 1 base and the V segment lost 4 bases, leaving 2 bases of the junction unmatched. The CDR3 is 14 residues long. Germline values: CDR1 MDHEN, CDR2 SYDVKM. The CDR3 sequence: CASSSGLAQETQYF. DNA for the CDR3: TGTGCCAGCAGTTCAGGACTAGCCCAAGAGACCCAGTACTTC.

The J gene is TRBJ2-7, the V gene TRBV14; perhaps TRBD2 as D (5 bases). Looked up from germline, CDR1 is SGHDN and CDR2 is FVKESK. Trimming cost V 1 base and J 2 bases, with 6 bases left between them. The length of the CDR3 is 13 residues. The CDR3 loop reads CASSQGRTYEQYF. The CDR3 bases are TGTGCCAGCAGCCAAGGGAGGACCTACGAGCAGTACTTC. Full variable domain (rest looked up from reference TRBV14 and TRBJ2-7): EAGVTQFPSHSVIEKGQTVTLRCDPISGHDNLYWYRRVMGKEIKFLLHFVKESKQDESGMPNNRFLAERTGGTYSTLKVQPAELEDSGVYFCASSQGRTYEQYFGPGTRLTVT.

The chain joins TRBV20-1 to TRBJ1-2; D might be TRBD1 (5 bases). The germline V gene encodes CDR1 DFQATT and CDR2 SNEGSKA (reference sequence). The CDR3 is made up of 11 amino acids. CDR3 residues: CRVWGSYGYTF. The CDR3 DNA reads TGCAGGGTATGGGGCTCCTATGGCTACACCTTC.

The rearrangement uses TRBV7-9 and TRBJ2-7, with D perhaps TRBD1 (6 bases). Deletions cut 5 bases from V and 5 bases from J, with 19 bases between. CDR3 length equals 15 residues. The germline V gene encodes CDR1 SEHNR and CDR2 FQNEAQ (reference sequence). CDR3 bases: TGTGCCAGCAGCCCCGACAGGTTCGGGAAGGACGAGCAGTACTTC. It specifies CASSPDRFGKDEQYF.

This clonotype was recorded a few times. In DNA, the CDR3 is TGTGCCACCAGTGATTTGCGCAGCGCGAGCACCTACAATGAGCAGTTCTTC. As protein: CATSDLRSASTYNEQFF. The V call is TRBV24-1, the J call TRBJ2-1, with unresolved D. This CDR3 contains 17 residues. Germline V gives CDR1 KGHDR, CDR2 SFDVKD. V lost 0 bases and J 2 bases, leaving 13 bases between the germline ends.

The CDR3 protein is CASRKDSFLNTGELFF. The CDR3 nucleotides read TGTGCCAGCAGAAAAGACAGTTTCCTGAACACCGGGGAGCTGTTTTTT. This chain uses TRBV6-1 with TRBJ2-2; D might be TRBD1 (5 bases). Germline V gives CDR1 MNHNS, CDR2 SASEGT. The CDR3 sequence is 16 residues long. Trimming removed 6 bases at V and 1 base at J, with 15 bases between.

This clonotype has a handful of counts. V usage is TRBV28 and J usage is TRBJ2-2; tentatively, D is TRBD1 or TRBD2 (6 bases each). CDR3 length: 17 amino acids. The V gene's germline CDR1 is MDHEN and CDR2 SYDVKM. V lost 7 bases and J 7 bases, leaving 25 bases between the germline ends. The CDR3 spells CASTDTGGRTHIGELFF. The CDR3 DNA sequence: TGTGCCAGCACCGATACCGGGGGCAGAACTCACATCGGGGAGCTGTTTTTT.

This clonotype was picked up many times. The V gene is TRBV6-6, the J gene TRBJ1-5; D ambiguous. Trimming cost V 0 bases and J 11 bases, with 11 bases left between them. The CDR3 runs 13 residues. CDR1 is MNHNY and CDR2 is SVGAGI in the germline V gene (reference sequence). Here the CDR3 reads CASSYSTDMAQHF. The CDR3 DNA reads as TGTGCCAGCAGTTACTCGACGGATATGGCCCAGCATTTT.

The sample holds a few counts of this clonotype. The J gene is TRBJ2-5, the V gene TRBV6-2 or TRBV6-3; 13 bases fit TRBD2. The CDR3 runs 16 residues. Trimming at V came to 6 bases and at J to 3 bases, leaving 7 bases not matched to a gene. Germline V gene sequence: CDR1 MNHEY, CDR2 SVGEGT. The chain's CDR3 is CASSEFGLAGEETQYF. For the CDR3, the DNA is TGTGCCAGCAGCGAGTTTGGACTAGCGGGAGAAGAGACCCAGTACTTC.

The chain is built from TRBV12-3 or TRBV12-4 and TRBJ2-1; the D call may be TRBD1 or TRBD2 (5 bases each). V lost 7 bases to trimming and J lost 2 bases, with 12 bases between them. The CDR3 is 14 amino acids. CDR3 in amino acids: CASTWDVAYNEQFF. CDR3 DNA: TGTGCCAGCACCTGGGACGTGGCCTACAATGAGCAGTTCTTC.

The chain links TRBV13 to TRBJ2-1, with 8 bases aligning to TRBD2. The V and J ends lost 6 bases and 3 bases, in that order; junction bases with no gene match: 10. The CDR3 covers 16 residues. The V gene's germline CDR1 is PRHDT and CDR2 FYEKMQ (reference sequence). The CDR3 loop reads CASSLYSGINYNEQFF. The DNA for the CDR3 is TGTGCCAGCAGTTTATATAGCGGGATCAACTACAATGAGCAGTTCTTC.

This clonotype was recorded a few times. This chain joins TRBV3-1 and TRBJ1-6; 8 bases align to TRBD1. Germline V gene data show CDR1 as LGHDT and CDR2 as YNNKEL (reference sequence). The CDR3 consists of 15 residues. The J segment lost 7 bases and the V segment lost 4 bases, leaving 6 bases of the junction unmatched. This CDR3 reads CASSRGQGDNSPLHF. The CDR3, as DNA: TGTGCCAGCAGCCGCGGACAGGGCGACAATTCACCCCTCCACTTT.

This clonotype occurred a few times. CDR3 DNA: TGCAGTGCTAGAGCTTGGGGTACCAACACCGGGGAGCTGTTTTTT. This encodes CSARAWGTNTGELFF. V and J are TRBV20-1 and TRBJ2-2; D is ambiguous. The CDR3 contains 15 residues. From germline, CDR1 is DFQATT and CDR2 SNEGSKA (reference sequence). V was shortened by 1 base and J by 2 bases, with 11 bases between the two germline ends.

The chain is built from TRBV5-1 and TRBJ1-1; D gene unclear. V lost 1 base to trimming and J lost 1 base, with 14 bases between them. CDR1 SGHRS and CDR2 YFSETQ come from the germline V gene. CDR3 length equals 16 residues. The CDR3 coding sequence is TGCGCCAGCAGCTTGTTAGAATTAAGAGGGAACACTGAAGCTTTCTTT. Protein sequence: CASSLLELRGNTEAFF.

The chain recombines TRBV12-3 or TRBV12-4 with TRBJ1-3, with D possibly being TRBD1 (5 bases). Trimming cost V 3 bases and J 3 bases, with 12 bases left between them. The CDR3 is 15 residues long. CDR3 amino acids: CASSFSGVRGNTIYF. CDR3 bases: TGTGCCAGCAGTTTCTCGGGGGTTCGTGGAAACACCATATATTTT.

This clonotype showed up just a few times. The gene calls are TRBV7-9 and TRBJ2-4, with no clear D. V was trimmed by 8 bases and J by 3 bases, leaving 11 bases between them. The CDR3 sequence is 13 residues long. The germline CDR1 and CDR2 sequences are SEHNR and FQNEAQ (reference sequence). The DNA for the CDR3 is TGTGCCAGCTCCGACCCTTACAAAAACATTCAGTACTTC. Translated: CASSDPYKNIQYF.

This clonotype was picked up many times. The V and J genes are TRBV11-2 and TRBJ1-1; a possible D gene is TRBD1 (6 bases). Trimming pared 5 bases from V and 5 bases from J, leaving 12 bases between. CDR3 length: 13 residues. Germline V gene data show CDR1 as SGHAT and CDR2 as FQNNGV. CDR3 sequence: CASSPGAGTEAFF. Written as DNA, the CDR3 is TGTGCCAGCAGCCCGGGGGCTGGGACTGAAGCTTTCTTT.